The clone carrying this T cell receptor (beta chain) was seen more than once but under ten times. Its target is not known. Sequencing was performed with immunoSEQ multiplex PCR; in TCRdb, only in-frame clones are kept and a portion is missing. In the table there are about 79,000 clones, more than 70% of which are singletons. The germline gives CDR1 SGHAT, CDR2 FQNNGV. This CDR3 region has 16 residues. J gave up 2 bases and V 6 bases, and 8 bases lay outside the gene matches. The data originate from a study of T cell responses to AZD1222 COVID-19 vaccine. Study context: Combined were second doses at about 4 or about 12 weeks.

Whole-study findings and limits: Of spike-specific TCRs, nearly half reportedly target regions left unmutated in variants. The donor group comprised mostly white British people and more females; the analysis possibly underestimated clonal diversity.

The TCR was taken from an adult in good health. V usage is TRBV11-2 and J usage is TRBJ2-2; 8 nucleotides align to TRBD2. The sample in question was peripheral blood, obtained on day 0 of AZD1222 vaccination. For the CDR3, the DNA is TGTGCCAGCAGACCTACGGGGGGGCCTAACACCGGGGAGCTGTTTTTT. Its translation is CASRPTGGPNTGELFF.